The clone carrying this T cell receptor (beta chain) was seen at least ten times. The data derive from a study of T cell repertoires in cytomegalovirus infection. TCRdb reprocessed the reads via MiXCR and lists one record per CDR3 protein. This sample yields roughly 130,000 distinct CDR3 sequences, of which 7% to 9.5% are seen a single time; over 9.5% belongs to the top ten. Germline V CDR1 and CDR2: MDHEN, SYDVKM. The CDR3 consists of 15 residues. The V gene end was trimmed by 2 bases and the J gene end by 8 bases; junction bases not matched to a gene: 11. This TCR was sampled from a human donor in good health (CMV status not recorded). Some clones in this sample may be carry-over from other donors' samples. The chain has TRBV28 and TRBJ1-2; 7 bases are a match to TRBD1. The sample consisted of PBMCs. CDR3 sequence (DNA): TGTGCCAGCAGTTTACCCAATAGCAGGGGGGAAGGCTACACCTTC. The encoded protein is CASSLPNSRGEGYTF.